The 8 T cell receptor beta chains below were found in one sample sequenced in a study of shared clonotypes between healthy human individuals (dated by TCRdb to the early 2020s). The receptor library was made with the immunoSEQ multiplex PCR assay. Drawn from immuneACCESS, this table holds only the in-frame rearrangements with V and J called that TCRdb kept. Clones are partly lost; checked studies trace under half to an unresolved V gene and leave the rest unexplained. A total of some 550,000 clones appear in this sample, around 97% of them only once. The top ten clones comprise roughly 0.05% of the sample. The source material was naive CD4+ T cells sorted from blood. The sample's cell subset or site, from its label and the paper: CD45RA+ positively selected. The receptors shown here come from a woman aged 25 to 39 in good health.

CDR3 loop: CASRLDLTGNSPLHF. In nucleotides, the CDR3 is TGTGCCAGCCGGTTAGATTTAACAGGGAATTCACCCCTCCACTTT. The chain recombines TRBV2 with TRBJ1-6, with a possible D match to TRBD1 (6 bases). The V gene lost 8 bases and the J gene lost 7 bases, with 18 bases spanning the gap. This CDR3 is built from 15 residues. CDR1 is SNHLY, CDR2 FYNNEI, per germline.

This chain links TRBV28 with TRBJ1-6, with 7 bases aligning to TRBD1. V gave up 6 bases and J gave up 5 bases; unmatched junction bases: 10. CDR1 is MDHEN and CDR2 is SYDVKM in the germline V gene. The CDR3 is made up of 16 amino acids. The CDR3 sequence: CASSFAGQGDNSPLHF. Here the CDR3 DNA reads TGTGCCAGCAGCTTTGCAGGGCAGGGGGATAATTCACCCCTCCACTTT.

CDR3 coding DNA: TGTGCCAGCAGCGCAAAACAGGTGCCCAGGTTCGAGCAGTACTTC. Translated, it gives CASSAKQVPRFEQYF. J is TRBJ2-7 and V is TRBV5-5; weak D call: TRBD1 (5 bases). This CDR3 comprises 15 residues. V lost 4 bases and J 6 bases, leaving 20 bases between the germline ends. Germline V gene data show CDR1 as SGHKS and CDR2 as YYEKEE (reference sequence). Full variable domain (remainder filled in from reference TRBV5-5 and TRBJ2-7): DAGVTQSPTHLIKTRGQQVTLRCSPISGHKSVSWYQQVLGQGPQFIFQYYEKEERGRGNFPDRFSARQFPNYSSELNVNALLLGDSALYLCASSAKQVPRFEQYFGPGTRLTVT.

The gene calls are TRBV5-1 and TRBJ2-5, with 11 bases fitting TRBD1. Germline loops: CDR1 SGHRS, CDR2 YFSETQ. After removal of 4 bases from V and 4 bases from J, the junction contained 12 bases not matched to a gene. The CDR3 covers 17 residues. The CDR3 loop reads CASSPLSGTGGGETQYF. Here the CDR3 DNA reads TGCGCCAGCAGCCCACTTTCCGGGACAGGGGGGGGAGAGACCCAGTACTTC.

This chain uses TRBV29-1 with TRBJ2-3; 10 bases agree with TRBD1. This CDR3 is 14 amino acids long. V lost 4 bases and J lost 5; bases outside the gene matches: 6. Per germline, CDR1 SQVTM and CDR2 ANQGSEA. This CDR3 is CSVGGQGLKDTQYF. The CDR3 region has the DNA TGCAGCGTTGGGGGACAGGGGCTGAAAGATACGCAGTATTTT.

In DNA form, the CDR3 reads TGTGCCTGGAGGCAGTCCTACGAGCAGTACTTC. It codes for CAWRQSYEQYF. The rearrangement links TRBV30 to TRBJ2-7; D call uncertain. Trimming left V 3 bases short and J 1 base short, with 4 bases between. The CDR3 is 11 amino acids. Germline V gene lookup returns CDR1 GTSNPN and CDR2 SVGIG (reference sequence). Full variable domain (rest looked up from reference TRBV30 and TRBJ2-7): SQTIHQWPATLVQPVGSPLSLECTVEGTSNPNLYWYRQAAGRGLQLLFYSVGIGQISSEVPQNLSASRPQDRQFILSSKKLLLSDSGFYLCAWRQSYEQYFGPGTRLTVT.

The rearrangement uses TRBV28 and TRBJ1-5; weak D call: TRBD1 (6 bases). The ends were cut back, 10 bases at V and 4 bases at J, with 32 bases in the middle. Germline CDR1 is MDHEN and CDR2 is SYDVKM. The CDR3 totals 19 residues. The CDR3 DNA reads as TGTGCCACCTCCCCCGGGGGGGGAAATGGGGGCTTGGGTAATCAGCCCCAGCATTTT. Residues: CATSPGGGNGGLGNQPQHF.

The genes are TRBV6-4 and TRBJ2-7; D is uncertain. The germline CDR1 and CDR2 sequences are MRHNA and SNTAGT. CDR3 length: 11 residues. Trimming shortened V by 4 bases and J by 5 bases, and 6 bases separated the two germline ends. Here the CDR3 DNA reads TGTGCCAGCAGTGCTCCAGACGAGCAGTACTTC. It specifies CASSAPDEQYF.